The 20 T cell receptor beta chains presented below share a single source sample, sequenced in a study of Ad26.COV2.S vaccination and SARS-CoV-2 variants. Treatment defined: around 19 received Ad26.COV2.S at low or high dose, single or two shots; 5 received placebo; per-sample allocation not given. Specimens were obtained on day 63 following the first vaccine or placebo injection. Measured with immunoSEQ multiplex PCR; TCRdb has only the in-frame clones, and not every one. The sample lists about 680,000 clones; 70% to 90% were seen once. Sequenced here: peripheral blood, sampled in a trial of Ad26.COV2.S vaccine versus placebo. All receptors come from a person aged 18 to 65 who received the Ad26.COV2.S COVID-19 vaccine or a placebo.

This chain links TRBV29-1 with TRBJ1-1, with D possibly TRBD1 on 5 matching bases. The CDR3 has 12 residues. Germline assignment: CDR1 SQVTM and CDR2 ANQGSEA. Trimming pared 7 bases from V and 3 bases from J, leaving 12 bases between. In nucleotides, the CDR3 is TGCAGCGGGGGTTGGGGGGACACTGAAGCTTTCTTT. It is translated as CSGGWGDTEAFF.

V and J are TRBV19 and TRBJ2-2, with TRBD2 matching 7 bases. Trimming at V came to 6 bases and at J to 4 bases, leaving 14 bases not matched to a gene. The CDR3 has 17 amino acids. Germline CDR1 LNHDA, CDR2 SQIVND (reference sequence). The CDR3 sequence: CASSSGLYLITTGELFF. The CDR3 DNA follows: TGTGCCAGTAGCTCGGGACTATACTTAATAACCACCGGGGAGCTGTTTTTT.

The gene calls are TRBV7-9 and TRBJ2-1, with D unclear. The CDR3 totals 10 residues. V was clipped by 8 bases and J by 4 bases, with 3 bases between them. The V gene's germline CDR1 is SEHNR and CDR2 FQNEAQ (reference sequence). In DNA, the CDR3 is TGTGCCAGCGGGTACAATGAGCAGTTCTTC. Its translation is CASGYNEQFF.

The CDR3 bases are TGCGCCAGCAGCTTGGTTAGACAGGGGATCACAGATACGCAGTATTTT. Protein sequence: CASSLVRQGITDTQYF. The J gene is TRBJ2-3, the V gene TRBV5-1; TRBD1 matches 8 bases. Germline CDR1 is SGHRS and CDR2 is YFSETQ. The CDR3 has 16 residues. The J segment lost 2 bases and the V segment lost 0 bases, leaving 5 bases of the junction unmatched.

This clone occurred once. The CDR3 DNA sequence: TGTGCCAGCAGTTCCAGGAACACTGAAGCTTTCTTT. Its translation is CASSSRNTEAFF. The V gene is TRBV27, the J gene TRBJ1-1; D is uncertain. With 4 bases removed from V and 1 base from J, the gap between germline ends came to 4 bases. There are 12 residues in the CDR3. Germline CDR1 is MNHEY and CDR2 is SMNVEV (reference sequence).

The gene calls are TRBV3-1 (or the pseudogene TRBV3-2) and TRBJ2-2; the match to TRBD1 covers 9 bases. The CDR3 covers 15 residues. Per germline, CDR1 LGHDT and CDR2 YNNKEL (reference sequence). V dropped 2 bases and J dropped 4; count of bases not matched to a gene: 2. CDR3 in DNA: TGTGCCAGCAGCCAAACAGGGGGCGGCACCGGGGAGCTGTTTTTT. Amino acid sequence: CASSQTGGGTGELFF.

This chain connects TRBV9 to TRBJ2-3, with 8 positions matching TRBD1. V shed 2 bases, J shed 3 bases, and the junction held 5 bases outside the gene matches. Germline lookup yields CDR1 SGDLS and CDR2 YYNGEE. This CDR3 is built from 15 residues. CDR3 DNA sequence: TGTGCCAGCAGCGTCCGGGACAGGACTACAGATACGCAGTATTTT. Translation: CASSVRDRTTDTQYF.

In the case of this clone: Other nucleotide sequences from this sample produce the same CDR3. The CDR3 DNA sequence: TGTGCCAGCAGTTACTCGGGAGGGGGCGGCTACACCTTC. Translating gives CASSYSGGGGYTF. The V and J genes are TRBV6-2 or TRBV6-3 and TRBJ1-2; 7 bases are shared with TRBD1. The CDR3 length is 13 residues. V shed 0 bases, J shed 8 bases, and the junction held 3 bases outside the gene matches. CDR1 is MNHEY, CDR2 SVGEGT, per germline.

The rearrangement uses TRBV5-6 and TRBJ2-2; tentatively, D is TRBD1 or TRBD2 (5 bases each). This CDR3 spans 15 amino acids. Per the germline V gene, CDR1 is SGHDT and CDR2 is YYEEEE. V lost 0 bases and J lost 4, with 10 bases in between. CDR3 protein: CASSLGGSSTGELFF. DNA of the CDR3: TGTGCCAGCAGCTTGGGGGGGTCCAGCACCGGGGAGCTGTTTTTT.

Worth noting for this clone: The same CDR3 is also encoded by other DNA sequences in this sample. CDR3 DNA: TGTGCCAGCAGCTCCTTAGCCGGGGAGCTGTTTTTT. The encoded protein is CASSSLAGELFF. This chain connects TRBV7-6 to TRBJ2-2; D unresolved. CDR1 and CDR2 (germline): SGHVS, FNYEAQ. The CDR3 sequence is 12 residues long. Trimming shortened V by 4 bases and J by 6 bases, and 6 bases separated the two germline ends. The variable domain in full, completed from reference TRBV7-6 and TRBJ2-2, reads GAGVSQSPRYKVTKRGQDVALRCDPISGHVSLYWYRQALGQGPEFLTYFNYEAQQDKSGLPNDRFSAERPEGSISTLTIQRTEQRDSAMYRCASSSLAGELFFGEGSRLTVL.

This sequence joins TRBV5-6 and TRBJ2-7; TRBD2 aligns across 7 bases. V dropped 2 bases and J dropped 1; count of bases not matched to a gene: 6. The germline V gene has CDR1 SGHDT and CDR2 YYEEEE. The CDR3 extends over 15 amino acids. CDR3 in amino acids: CASSFGGLSSYEQYF. CDR3 nucleotides: TGTGCCAGCAGCTTCGGGGGACTATCATCCTACGAGCAGTACTTC.

V and J are TRBV9 and TRBJ1-5; maybe TRBD1 (5 bases). The CDR3 sequence is 16 residues long. Trimming left V 0 bases short and J 5 bases short, with 15 bases between. The germline V gene encodes CDR1 SGDLS and CDR2 YYNGEE. CDR3 amino acids: CASSVAGRGVDQPQHF. The CDR3 coding sequence is TGTGCCAGCAGCGTAGCTGGGAGGGGAGTGGATCAGCCCCAGCATTTT.

The CDR3 reads CATSDAQGFGEAFF. The CDR3 DNA is TGTGCCACCAGTGATGCACAGGGTTTCGGTGAAGCTTTCTTT. The genes are TRBV24-1 and TRBJ1-1; tentatively, D is TRBD1 (6 bases). Trimming shortened V by 3 bases and J by 7 bases, and 14 bases separated the two germline ends. CDR1 and CDR2 (germline): KGHDR, SFDVKD. CDR3 length: 14 amino acids.

In its sample, this clone was seen a few times. The same CDR3 is also encoded by other DNA sequences in this sample. In DNA form, the CDR3 reads TGCAGTGCTCGGGGAAATGAAAAACTGTTTTTT. This codes for CSARGNEKLFF. V gene TRBV20-1 combines with J gene TRBJ1-4; no definite D call. V lost 5 bases to trimming and J lost 5 bases, with 6 bases between them. CDR3 length: 11 residues. Looked up from germline, CDR1 is DFQATT and CDR2 is SNEGSKA (reference sequence).

This clone showed up just once. V usage is TRBV19 and J usage is TRBJ1-5, with D unclear. The germline V gene encodes CDR1 LNHDA and CDR2 SQIVND (reference sequence). Trimming took off 10 bases at V and 3 bases at J, with 16 bases between the two ends. The CDR3 covers 14 residues. The CDR3 nucleotides are TGTGCCACGCAACTGGCGGGGTCCAATCAGCCCCAGCATTTT. Its translation is CATQLAGSNQPQHF.

This chain joins TRBV6-5 and TRBJ2-7; 8 positions match TRBD1. Germline assignment: CDR1 MNHEY and CDR2 SVGAGI. The CDR3 length is 14 residues. Trimming took 5 bases from V and 2 from J; bases not matched to a gene: 5. This CDR3 reads CASSTGGSPYEQYF. The CDR3 nucleotides read TGTGCCAGCAGTACAGGGGGTTCTCCCTACGAGCAGTACTTC.

This clone was seen a few times. V and J are TRBV27 and TRBJ1-5, with 7 bases aligning to TRBD1. V lost 3 bases and J lost 9; bases outside the gene matches: 5. The CDR3 is 13 residues long. Germline values: CDR1 MNHEY, CDR2 SMNVEV (reference sequence). The CDR3 coding sequence is TGTGCCAGCAGTTTGACAGGGAGACGGCCCCAGCATTTT. Translating it yields CASSLTGRRPQHF.

Written as DNA, the CDR3 is TGCAGCGCCGTCACTGCCACCGGGGAGCTGTTTTTT. Translating it yields CSAVTATGELFF. This chain uses TRBV29-1 with TRBJ2-2; no clear D. CDR3 size: 12 residues. The V end was cut by 7 bases, the J end by 4 bases, with 10 bases between. The germline gives CDR1 SQVTM, CDR2 ANQGSEA.

V is TRBV15 and J is TRBJ2-5; no firm D call. Germline V gene lookup returns CDR1 LNHNV and CDR2 YYDKDF (reference sequence). CDR3 size: 13 residues. The germline V and J ends were trimmed by 0 bases and 1 base, with 3 bases remaining between them. DNA of the CDR3: TGTGCCACCAGCAGAGAGACCCAAGAGACCCAGTACTTC. The encoded protein is CATSRETQETQYF.

The rearrangement links TRBV3-1 (or the pseudogene TRBV3-2) to TRBJ2-1, with a tentative D call TRBD2 (5 bases). This CDR3 region has 16 residues. Germline V gene data show CDR1 as LGHDT and CDR2 as YNNKEL (reference sequence). Trimming removed 0 bases from V and 1 base from J, with 10 bases in between. The CDR3 coding sequence is TGTGCCAGCAGCCAAGATACAGCGGCTTCCTACAATGAGCAGTTCTTC. Translating gives CASSQDTAASYNEQFF.